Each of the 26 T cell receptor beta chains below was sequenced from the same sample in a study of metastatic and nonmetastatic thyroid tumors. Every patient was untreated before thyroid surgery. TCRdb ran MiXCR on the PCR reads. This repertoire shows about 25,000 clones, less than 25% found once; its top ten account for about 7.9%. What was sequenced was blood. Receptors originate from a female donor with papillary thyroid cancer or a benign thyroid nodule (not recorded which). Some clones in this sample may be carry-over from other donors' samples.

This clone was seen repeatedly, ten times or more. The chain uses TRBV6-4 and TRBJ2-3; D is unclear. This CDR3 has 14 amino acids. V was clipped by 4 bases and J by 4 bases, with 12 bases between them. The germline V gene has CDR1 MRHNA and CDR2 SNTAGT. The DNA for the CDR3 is TGTGCCAGCAGTGGCGGACCAATGCCAGATACGCAGTATTTT. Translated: CASSGGPMPDTQYF.

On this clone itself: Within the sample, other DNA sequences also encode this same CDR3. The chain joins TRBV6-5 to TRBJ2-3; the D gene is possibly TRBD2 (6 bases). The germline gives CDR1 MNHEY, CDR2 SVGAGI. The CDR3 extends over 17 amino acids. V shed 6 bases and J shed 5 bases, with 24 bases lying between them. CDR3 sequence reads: CASSPITQGGSRDTQYF. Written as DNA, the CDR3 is TGTGCCAGCAGCCCCATCACTCAGGGAGGTAGTAGAGATACGCAGTATTTT.

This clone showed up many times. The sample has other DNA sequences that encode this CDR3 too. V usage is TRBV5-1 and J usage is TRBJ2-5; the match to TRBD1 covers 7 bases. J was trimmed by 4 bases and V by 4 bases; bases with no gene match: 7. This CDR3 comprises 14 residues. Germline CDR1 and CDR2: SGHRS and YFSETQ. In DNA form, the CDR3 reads TGCGCCAGCAGCCCCGACAGGGCGGGAGAGACCCAGTACTTC. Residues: CASSPDRAGETQYF.

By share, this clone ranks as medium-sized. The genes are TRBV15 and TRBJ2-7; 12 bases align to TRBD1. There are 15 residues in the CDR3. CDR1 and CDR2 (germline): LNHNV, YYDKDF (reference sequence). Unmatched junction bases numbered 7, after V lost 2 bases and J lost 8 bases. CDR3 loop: CATSRTGTGGAKQYF. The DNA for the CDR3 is TGTGCCACCAGCAGAACCGGGACAGGGGGCGCGAAGCAGTACTTC.

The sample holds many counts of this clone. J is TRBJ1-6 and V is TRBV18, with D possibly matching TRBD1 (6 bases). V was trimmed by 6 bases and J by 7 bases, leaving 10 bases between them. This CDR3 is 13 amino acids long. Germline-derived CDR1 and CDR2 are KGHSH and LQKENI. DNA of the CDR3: TGTGCCAGCTCGCGACAGGAAAATTCACCCCTCCACTTT. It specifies CASSRQENSPLHF.

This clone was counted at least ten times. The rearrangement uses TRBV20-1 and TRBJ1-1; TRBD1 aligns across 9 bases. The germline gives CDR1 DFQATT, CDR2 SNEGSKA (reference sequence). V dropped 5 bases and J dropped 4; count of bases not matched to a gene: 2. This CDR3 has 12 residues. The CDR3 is CSAVQGATEAFF. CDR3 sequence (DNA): TGCAGTGCTGTACAGGGGGCCACTGAAGCTTTCTTT.

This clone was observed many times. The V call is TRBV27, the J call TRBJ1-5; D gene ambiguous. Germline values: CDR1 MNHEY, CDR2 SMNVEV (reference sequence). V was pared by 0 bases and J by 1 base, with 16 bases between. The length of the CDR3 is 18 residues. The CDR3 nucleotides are TGTGCCAGCAGTTTATCGAATGGTGGCAGAGTCAGCAATCAGCCCCAGCATTTT. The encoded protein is CASSLSNGGRVSNQPQHF.

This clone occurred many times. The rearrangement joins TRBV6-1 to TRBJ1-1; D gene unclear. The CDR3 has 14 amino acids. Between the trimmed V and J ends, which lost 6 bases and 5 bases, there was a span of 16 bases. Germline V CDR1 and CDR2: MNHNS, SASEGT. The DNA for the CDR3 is TGTGCCAGCAGGCCCGGGTCCTCAAAGACTGAAGCTTTCTTT. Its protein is CASRPGSSKTEAFF.

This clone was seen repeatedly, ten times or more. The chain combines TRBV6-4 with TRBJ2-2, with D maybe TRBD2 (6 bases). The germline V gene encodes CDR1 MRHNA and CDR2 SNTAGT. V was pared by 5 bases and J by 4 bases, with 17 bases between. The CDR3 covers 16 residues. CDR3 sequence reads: CASSLAVSAGTGELFF. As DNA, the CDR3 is TGTGCCAGCAGTTTAGCGGTATCCGCGGGCACCGGGGAGCTGTTTTTT.

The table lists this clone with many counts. The CDR3: CASSRWDVNGYTF. CDR3 DNA sequence: TGTGCCAGCAGCCGCTGGGACGTAAATGGCTACACCTTC. The chain is built from TRBV14 and TRBJ1-2; D may be TRBD1 (5 bases). The CDR3 length is 13 residues. The V gene's germline CDR1 is SGHDN and CDR2 FVKESK. V lost 4 bases and J lost 6, with 12 bases in between.

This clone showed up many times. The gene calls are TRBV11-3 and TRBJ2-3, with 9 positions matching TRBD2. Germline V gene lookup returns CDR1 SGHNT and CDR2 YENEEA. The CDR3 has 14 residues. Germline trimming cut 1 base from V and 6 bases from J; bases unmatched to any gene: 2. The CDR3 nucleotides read TGTGCCAGCAGCTTAGGGACTAGCGCCGATACGCAGTATTTT. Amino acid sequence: CASSLGTSADTQYF.

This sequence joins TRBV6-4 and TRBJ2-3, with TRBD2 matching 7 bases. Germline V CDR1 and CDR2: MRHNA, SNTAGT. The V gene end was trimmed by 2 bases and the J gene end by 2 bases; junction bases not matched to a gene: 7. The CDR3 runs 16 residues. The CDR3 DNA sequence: TGTGCCAGCAGTGACGGTGGGCAGCGGGACACAGATACGCAGTATTTT. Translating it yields CASSDGGQRDTDTQYF.

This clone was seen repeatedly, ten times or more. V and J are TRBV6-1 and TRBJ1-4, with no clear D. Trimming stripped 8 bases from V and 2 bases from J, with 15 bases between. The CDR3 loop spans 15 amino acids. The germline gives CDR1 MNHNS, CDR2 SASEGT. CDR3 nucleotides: TGTGCCAGCGGGGAGGGAGTGGGCACTAATGAAAAACTGTTTTTT. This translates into CASGEGVGTNEKLFF.

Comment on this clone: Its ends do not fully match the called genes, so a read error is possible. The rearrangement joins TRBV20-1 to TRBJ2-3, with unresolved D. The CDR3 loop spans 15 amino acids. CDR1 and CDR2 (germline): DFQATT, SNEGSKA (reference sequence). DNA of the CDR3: TGCAGTGCTAGGGTAGCTGGGGAAACCACATATACGCAGTATTTT. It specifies CSARVAGETTYTQYF.

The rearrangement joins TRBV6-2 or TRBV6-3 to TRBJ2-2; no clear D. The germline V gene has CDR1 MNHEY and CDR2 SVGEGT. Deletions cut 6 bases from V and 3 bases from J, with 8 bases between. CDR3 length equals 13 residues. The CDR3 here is CASSTLDTGELFF. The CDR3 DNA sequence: TGTGCCAGCAGCACACTGGACACCGGGGAGCTGTTTTTT.

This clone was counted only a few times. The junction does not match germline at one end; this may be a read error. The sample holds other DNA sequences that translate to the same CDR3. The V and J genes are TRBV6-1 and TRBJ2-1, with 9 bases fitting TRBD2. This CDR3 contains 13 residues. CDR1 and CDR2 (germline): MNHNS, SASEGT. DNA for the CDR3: TGTGCCAGCAATAGCGGGAGAGGGGGTGAGCAATTCTTC. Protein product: CASNSGRGGEQFF.

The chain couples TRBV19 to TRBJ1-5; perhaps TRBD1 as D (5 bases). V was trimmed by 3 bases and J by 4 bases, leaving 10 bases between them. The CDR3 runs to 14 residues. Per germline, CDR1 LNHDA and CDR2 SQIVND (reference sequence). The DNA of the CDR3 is TGTGCCAGTAGTATTTCGACAGTAAATCAGCCCCAGCATTTT. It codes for CASSISTVNQPQHF.

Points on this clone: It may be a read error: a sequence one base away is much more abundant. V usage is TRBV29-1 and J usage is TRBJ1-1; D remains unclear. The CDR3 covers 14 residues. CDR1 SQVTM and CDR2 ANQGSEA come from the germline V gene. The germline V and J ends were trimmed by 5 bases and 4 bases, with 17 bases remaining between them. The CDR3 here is CSVYTDLFSTEAFF. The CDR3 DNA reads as TGCAGCGTTTACACTGACCTGTTTAGCACTGAAGCTTTCTTT.

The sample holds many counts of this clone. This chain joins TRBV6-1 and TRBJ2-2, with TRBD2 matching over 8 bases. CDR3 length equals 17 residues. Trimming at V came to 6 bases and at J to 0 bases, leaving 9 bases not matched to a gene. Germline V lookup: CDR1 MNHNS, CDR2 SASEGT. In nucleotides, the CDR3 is TGTGCCAGCAGACCCCGCTCGGGACTAGCGAACACCGGGGAGCTGTTTTTT. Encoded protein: CASRPRSGLANTGELFF.

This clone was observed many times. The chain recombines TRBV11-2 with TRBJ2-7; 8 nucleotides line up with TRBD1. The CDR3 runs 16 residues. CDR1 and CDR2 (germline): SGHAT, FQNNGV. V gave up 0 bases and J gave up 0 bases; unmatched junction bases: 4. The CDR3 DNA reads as TGTGCCAGCAGCTTAGATTCCGGGACAGGCTCCTACGAGCAGTACTTC. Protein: CASSLDSGTGSYEQYF. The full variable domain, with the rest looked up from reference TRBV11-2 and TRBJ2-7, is EAGVAQSPRYKIIEKRQSVAFWCNPISGHATLYWYQQILGQGPKLLIQFQNNGVVDDSQLPKDRFSAERLKGVDSTLKIQPAKLEDSAVYLCASSLDSGTGSYEQYFGPGTRLTVT.

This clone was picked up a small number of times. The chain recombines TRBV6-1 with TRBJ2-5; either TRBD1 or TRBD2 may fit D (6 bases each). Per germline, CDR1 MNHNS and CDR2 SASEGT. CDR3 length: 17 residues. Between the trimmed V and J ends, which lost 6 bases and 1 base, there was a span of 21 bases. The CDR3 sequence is CASRTPWGAGTQETQYF. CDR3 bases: TGTGCCAGCAGGACCCCGTGGGGGGCGGGGACCCAAGAGACCCAGTACTTC.

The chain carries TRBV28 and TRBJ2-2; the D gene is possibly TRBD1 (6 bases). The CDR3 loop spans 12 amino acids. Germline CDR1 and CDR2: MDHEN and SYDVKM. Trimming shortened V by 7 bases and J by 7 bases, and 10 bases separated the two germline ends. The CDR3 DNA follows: TGTGCCAGCATTACAGGGTACGGGGAGCTGTTTTTT. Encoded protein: CASITGYGELFF.

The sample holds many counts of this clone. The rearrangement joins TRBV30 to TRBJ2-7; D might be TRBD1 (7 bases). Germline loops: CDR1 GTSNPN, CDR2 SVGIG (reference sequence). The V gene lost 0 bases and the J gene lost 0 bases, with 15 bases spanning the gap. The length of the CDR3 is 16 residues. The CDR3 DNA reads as TGTGCCTGGAGTGTACGGGCGGGACAGATCTCCTACGAGCAGTACTTC. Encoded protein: CAWSVRAGQISYEQYF. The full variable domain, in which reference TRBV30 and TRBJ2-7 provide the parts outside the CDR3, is SQTIHQWPATLVQPVGSPLSLECTVEGTSNPNLYWYRQAAGRGLQLLFYSVGIGQISSEVPQNLSASRPQDRQFILSSKKLLLSDSGFYLCAWSVRAGQISYEQYFGPGTRLTVT.

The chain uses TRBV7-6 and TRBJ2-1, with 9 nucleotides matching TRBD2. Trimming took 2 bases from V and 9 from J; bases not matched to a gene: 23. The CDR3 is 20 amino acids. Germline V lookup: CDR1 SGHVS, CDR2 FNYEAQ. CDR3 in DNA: TGTGCCAGCAGCTTATTCCCGGGACTAGCTGGGGTTAGTACAGTCGGTGAGCAGTTCTTC. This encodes CASSLFPGLAGVSTVGEQFF.

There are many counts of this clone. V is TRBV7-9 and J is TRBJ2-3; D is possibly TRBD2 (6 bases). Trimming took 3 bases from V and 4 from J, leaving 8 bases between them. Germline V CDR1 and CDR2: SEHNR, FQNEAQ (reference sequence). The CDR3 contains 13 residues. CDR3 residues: CASSFPGADTQYF. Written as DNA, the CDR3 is TGTGCCAGCAGCTTTCCGGGGGCAGATACGCAGTATTTT.

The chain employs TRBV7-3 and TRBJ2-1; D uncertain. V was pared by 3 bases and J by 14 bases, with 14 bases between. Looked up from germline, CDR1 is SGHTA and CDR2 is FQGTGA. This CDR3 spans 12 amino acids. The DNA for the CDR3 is TGTGCCAGCAGCTTGGGGTTGGGAAGGAAGTTCTTC. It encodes CASSLGLGRKFF.